This T cell receptor beta chain is from a study of T-cell reconstitution after alpha-beta-depleted transplantation in children. This clonotype was observed at least ten times. What it binds is unknown. The authors prepared the TCRbeta library with unique molecular identifiers. TCRdb reprocessed the PCR reads with MiXCR, giving one entry per CDR3 protein. In the table there are about 340,000 distinct CDR3 sequences, about 16% of which are singletons. Study observations and caveats: At the one-year point after transplant, T-cell counts and TCRbeta diversity were found to come mostly from T cells that had been newly produced. Reported findings indicate that, about two months after transplant, alpha-beta T cells came from several hundred expanded clones, which were derived from non-depleted graft cells.

This CDR3 is 15 amino acids long. Germline lookup yields CDR1 SQVTM and CDR2 ANQGSEA. V gave up 1 base and J gave up 0 bases, with 10 bases separating them. The sequencing used PBMCs, mostly from graft donor cells, collected 360 days after TCRalphabeta/CD19-depleted stem cell transplant. This rearrangement joins TRBV29-1 to TRBJ2-1; D gene uncertain. This TCR was sampled from a male patient between 2 and 10 years old who had a stem cell transplant for acute lymphoblastic leukemia, so the T cells may come from the graft donor. The CDR3 DNA sequence: TGCAGCGTTGAAGCAGGCCGCCGCTCCTACAATGAGCAGTTCTTC. It is translated as CSVEAGRRSYNEQFF.